The rows below give T cell receptor beta chains drawn from one sample of a study of Ad26.COV2.S vaccination and SARS-CoV-2 variants. The protocol was immunoSEQ multiplex PCR, while the TCRdb copy is restricted to in-frame clones and leaves out a portion. The sample shows 300,000 to 350,000 clones, about 85% of them seen only once. Sequencing used peripheral blood, obtained in a trial of Ad26.COV2.S vaccine versus placebo. Receptor source: a person aged 18-60 years who received the Ad26.COV2.S COVID-19 vaccine or a placebo. The CDR3 runs from the conserved cysteine through the conserved F or W. A D gene is named only where the DNA matches it firmly. Clone size is stated in some rows and not others, as once, few, many or a class when expanded.

TRBJ2-7,NA,TRBV9,NA,TGTGCCAGCAGCCCCGGTGGGGGGTACGAGCAGTACTTC,CASSPGGGYEQYF
TRBJ2-1,NA,TRBV6-5,TRBD2,TGTGCCAGCAGTTTGGGTAGCGGGGGACAATACAATGAGCAGTTCTTC,CASSLGSGGQYNEQFF
TRBJ1-1,NA,TRBV7-2,NA,TGTTCGACGCAGGGACCCAGGGGCCGGGCTGAAGCTTTCTTT,CSTQGPRGRAEAFF
TRBJ2-4,NA,TRBV3-1/TRBV3-2,TRBD1,TGTGCCAGCAGCACCCGGGACAGGGGGCATTTCAATTTTGCCAAAAACATTCAGTACTTC,CASSTRDRGHFNFAKNIQYF
TRBJ1-1,NA,TRBV6-2/TRBV6-3,NA,TGTGCCAGCAGCGAACTCGCGGGGGAGACTGAAGCTTTCTTT,CASSELAGETEAFF
TRBJ1-5,NA,TRBV7-2,TRBD1,TGTGCCAGCAGCTTAAGTCGGGGGCCAACAGGGGGTCAGCCCCAGCATTTT,CASSLSRGPTGGQPQHF
TRBJ2-7,NA,TRBV5-1,NA,TGCGCCAGCAGCCCCCCCGCGCGGGGTTCGGGTGTATACGAGCAGTACTTC,CASSPPARGSGVYEQYF
TRBJ2-6,NA,TRBV4-3,TRBD2,TGCGCCAGCAGTAAAAGCGGGGGGGCCTCTGGGGCCAACGTCCTGACTTTC,CASSKSGGASGANVLTF
TRBJ2-2,NA,TRBV7-9,NA,TGTGCCAGCCATAAATTGGGGTTTACGAACACCGGGGAGCTGTTTTTT,CASHKLGFTNTGELFF
TRBJ2-7,once,TRBV25-1,NA,TGTGCCAGCAGAAATGCAGGGTCAGACGAGCAGTACTTC,CASRNAGSDEQYF
TRBJ2-2,NA,TRBV9,NA,TGTGCCAGCAGCGTTGGGGAGAACACCGGGGAGCTGTTTTTT,CASSVGENTGELFF